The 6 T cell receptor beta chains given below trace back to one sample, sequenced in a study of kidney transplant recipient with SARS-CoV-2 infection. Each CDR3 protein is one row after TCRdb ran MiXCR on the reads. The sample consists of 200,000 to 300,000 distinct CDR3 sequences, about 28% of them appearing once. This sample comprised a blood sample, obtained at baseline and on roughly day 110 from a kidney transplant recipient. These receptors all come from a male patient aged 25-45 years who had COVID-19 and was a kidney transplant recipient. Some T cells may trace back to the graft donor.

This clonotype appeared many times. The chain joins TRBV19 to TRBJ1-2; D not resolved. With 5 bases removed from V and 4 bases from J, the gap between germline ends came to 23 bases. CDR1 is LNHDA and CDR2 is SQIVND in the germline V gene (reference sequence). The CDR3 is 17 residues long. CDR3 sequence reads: CASSGWLTNRKTYGYTF. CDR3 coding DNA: TGTGCCAGTAGTGGCTGGCTGACAAATCGAAAGACCTATGGCTACACCTTC. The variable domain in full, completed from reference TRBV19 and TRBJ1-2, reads DGGITQSPKYLFRKEGQNVTLSCEQNLNHDAMYWYRQDPGQGLRLIYYSQIVNDFQKGDIAEGYSVSREKKESFPLTVTSAQKNPTAFYLCASSGWLTNRKTYGYTFGSGTRLTVV.

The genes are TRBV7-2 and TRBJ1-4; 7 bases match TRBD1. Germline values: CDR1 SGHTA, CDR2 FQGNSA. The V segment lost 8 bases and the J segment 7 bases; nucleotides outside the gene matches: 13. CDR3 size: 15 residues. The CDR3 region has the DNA TGTGCCAGCGGCACCCGGACAGGTGGGGCTGAAAAACTGTTTTTT. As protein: CASGTRTGGAEKLFF. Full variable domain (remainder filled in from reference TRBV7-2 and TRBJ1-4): GAGVSQSPSNKVTEKGKDVELRCDPISGHTALYWYRQSLGQGLEFLIYFQGNSAPDKSGLPSDRFSAERTGGSVSTLTIQRTQQEDSAVYLCASGTRTGGAEKLFFGSGTQLSVL.

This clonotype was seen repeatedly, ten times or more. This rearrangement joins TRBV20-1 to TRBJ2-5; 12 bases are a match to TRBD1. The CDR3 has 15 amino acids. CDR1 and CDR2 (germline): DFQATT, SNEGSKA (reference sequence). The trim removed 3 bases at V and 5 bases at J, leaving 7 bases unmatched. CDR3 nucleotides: TGCAGTGCTAGGCCGGGACAGGGGGCGAGTGAGACCCAGTACTTC. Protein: CSARPGQGASETQYF.

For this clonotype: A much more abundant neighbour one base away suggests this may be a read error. CDR3 in DNA: TGCGCCAGCAGCCCCCTGTCTGGGGCCAACGTCCTGACTTTC. It translates to CASSPLSGANVLTF. This chain links TRBV5-1 with TRBJ2-6; no reliable D call. The CDR3 sequence is 14 residues long. Germline V gene data show CDR1 as SGHRS and CDR2 as YFSETQ. Trimming took 4 bases from V and 1 from J, leaving 6 bases between them.

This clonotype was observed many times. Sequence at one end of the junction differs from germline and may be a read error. The CDR3: CASSSKTAWRNF. The CDR3 DNA is TGTGCCAGCAGCTCAAAGACAGCCTGGAGGAACTTC. This chain connects TRBV11-2 to TRBJ2-7, with D perhaps being TRBD1 or TRBD2 (5 bases each). This CDR3 comprises 12 residues. The germline gives CDR1 SGHAT, CDR2 FQNNGV.

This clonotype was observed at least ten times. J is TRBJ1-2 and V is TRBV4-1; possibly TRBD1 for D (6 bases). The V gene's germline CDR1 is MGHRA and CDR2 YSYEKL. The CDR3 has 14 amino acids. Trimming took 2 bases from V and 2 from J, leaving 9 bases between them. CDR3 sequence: CASSQQGTNYGYTF. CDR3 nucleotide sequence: TGCGCCAGCAGCCAACAGGGGACGAACTATGGCTACACCTTC.